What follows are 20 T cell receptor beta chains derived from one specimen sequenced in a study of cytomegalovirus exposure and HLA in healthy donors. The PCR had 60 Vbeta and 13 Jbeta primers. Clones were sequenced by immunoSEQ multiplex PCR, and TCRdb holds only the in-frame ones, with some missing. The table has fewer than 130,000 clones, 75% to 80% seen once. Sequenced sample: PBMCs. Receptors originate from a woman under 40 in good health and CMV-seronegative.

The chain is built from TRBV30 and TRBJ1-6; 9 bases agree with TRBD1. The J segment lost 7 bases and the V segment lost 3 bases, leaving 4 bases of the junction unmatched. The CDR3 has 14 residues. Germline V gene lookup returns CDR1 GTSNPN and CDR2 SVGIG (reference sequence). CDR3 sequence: CAWSPGTGNSPLHF. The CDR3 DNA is TGTGCCTGGAGCCCCGGGACAGGGAATTCACCCCTCCACTTT.

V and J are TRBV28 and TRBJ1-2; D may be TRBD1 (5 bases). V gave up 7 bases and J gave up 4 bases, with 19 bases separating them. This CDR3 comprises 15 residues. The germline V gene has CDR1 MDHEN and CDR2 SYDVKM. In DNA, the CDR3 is TGTGCCAGCACACCAGGGCAGGCCAAGGTCTATGGCTACACCTTC. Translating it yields CASTPGQAKVYGYTF.

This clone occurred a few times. DNA for the CDR3: TGCGCCAGCAGCCAAGCACATTATAATTCACCCCTCCACTTT. It is translated as CASSQAHYNSPLHF. The V gene is TRBV4-1, the J gene TRBJ1-6; the D is unclear. The CDR3 runs to 14 residues. The V gene lost 1 base and the J gene lost 4 bases, with 5 bases spanning the gap. Germline values: CDR1 MGHRA, CDR2 YSYEKL.

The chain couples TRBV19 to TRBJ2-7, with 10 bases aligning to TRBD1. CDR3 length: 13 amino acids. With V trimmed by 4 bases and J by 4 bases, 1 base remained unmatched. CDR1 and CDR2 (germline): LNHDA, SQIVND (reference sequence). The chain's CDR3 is CASSRDRGYEQYF. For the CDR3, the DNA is TGTGCCAGTAGTAGGGACAGGGGTTACGAGCAGTACTTC.

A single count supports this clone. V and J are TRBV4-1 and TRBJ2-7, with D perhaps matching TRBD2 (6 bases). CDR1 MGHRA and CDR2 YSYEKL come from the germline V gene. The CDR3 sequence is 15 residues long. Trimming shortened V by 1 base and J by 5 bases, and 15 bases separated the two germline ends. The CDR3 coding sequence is TGCGCCAGCAGCCAAGTTGGCGGGATACCCCACGAGCAGTACTTC. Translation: CASSQVGGIPHEQYF.

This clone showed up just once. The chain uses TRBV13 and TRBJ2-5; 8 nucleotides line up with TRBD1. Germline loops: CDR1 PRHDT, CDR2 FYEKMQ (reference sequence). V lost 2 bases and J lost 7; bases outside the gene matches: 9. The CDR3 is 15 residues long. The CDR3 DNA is TGTGCCAGCAGCTTACAACAGGGGGGAGCGGCGACCCAGTACTTC. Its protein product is CASSLQQGGAATQYF.

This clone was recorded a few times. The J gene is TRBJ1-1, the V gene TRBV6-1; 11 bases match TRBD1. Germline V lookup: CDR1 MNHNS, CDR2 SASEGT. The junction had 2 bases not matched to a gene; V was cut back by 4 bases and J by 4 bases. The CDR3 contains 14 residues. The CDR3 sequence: CASSAGTGGTEAFF. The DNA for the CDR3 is TGTGCCAGCAGTGCCGGGACAGGGGGCACTGAAGCTTTCTTT.

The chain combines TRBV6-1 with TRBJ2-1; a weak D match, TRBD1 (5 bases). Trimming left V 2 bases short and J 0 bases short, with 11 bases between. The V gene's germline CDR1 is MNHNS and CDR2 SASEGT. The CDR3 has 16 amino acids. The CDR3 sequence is CASSEQGQSSYNEQFF. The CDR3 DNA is TGTGCCAGCAGTGAACAGGGTCAGAGCTCCTACAATGAGCAGTTCTTC.

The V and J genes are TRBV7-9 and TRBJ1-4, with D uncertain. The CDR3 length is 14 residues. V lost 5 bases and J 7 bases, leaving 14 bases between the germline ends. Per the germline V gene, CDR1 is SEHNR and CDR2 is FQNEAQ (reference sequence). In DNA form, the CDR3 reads TGTGCCAGCAGCCCGGGGTCCGGGCGTGAAAAACTGTTTTTT. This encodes CASSPGSGREKLFF.

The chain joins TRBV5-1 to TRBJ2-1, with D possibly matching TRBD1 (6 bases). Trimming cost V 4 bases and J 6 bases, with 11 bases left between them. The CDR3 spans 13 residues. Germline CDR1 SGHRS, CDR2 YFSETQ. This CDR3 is CASSVEGVNEQFF. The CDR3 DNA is TGCGCCAGCAGCGTAGAGGGGGTCAATGAGCAGTTCTTC.

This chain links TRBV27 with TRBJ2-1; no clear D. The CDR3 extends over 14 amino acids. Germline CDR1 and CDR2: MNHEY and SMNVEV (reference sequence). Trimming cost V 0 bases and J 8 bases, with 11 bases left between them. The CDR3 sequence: CASSLSSVRDEQFF. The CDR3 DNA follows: TGTGCCAGCAGTTTATCTTCCGTCCGGGATGAGCAGTTCTTC.

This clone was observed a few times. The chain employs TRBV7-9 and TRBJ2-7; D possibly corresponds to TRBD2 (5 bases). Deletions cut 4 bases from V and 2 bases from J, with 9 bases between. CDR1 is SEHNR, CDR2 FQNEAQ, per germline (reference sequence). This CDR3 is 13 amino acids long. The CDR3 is CASSSGMTYEQYF. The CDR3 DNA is TGTGCCAGCAGCTCCGGGATGACCTACGAGCAGTACTTC. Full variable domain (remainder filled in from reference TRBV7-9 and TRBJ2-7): DTGVSQNPRHKITKRGQNVTFRCDPISEHNRLYWYRQTLGQGPEFLTYFQNEAQLEKSRLLSDRFSAERPKGSFSTLEIQRTEQGDSAMYLCASSSGMTYEQYFGPGTRLTVT.

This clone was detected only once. CDR3: CASSLEPPTGSGGYTF. The CDR3 DNA sequence: TGTGCCAGCAGCTTGGAACCCCCAACAGGATCGGGTGGCTACACCTTC. The chain employs TRBV5-8 and TRBJ1-2; D possibly corresponds to TRBD1 (5 bases). The germline V gene has CDR1 SGHTS and CDR2 YDEGEE. The CDR3 consists of 16 residues. The V end lost 0 bases, the J end lost 7 bases, and 19 bases lay between the germline ends.

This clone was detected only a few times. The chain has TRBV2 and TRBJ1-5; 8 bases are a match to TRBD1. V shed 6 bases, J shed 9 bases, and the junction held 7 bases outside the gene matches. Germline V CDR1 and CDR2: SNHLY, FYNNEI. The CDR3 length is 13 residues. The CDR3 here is CASRATGGGPQHF. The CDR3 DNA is TGTGCCAGCAGAGCCACAGGGGGAGGGCCCCAGCATTTT.

CDR3 sequence: CASSGLAGGSSYNEQFF. The DNA for the CDR3 is TGTGCCAGCAGCGGACTAGCGGGAGGGAGCTCCTACAATGAGCAGTTCTTC. The V and J genes are TRBV13 and TRBJ2-1; 15 bases agree with TRBD2. The trim removed 5 bases at V and 0 bases at J, leaving 2 bases unmatched. Germline V gene sequence: CDR1 PRHDT, CDR2 FYEKMQ (reference sequence). There are 17 residues in the CDR3.

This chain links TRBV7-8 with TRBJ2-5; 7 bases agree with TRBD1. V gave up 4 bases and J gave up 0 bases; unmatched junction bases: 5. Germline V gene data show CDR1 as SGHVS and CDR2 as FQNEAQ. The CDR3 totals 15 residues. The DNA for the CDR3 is TGTGCCAGCAGCTCCCGACAGGGATACCAAGAGACCCAGTACTTC. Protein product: CASSSRQGYQETQYF.

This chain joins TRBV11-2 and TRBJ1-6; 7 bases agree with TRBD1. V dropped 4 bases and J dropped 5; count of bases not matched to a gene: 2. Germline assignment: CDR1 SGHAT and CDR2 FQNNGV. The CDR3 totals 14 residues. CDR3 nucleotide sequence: TGTGCCAGCAGCTCAGACAGGGATAATTCACCCCTCCACTTT. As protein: CASSSDRDNSPLHF.

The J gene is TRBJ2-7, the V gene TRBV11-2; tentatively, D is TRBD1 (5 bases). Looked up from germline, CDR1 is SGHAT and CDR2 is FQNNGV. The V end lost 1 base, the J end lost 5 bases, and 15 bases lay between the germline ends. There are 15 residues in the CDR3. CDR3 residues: CASSLVDSRRDEQYF. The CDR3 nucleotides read TGTGCCAGCAGCTTAGTTGACAGCCGCCGGGACGAGCAGTACTTC.

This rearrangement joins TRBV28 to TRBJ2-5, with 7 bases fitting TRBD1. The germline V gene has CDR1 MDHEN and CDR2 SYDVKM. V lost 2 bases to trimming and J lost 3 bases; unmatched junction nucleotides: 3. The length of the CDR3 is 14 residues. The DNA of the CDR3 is TGTGCCAGCAGTTTAAGACAGGGTAAAGAGACCCAGTACTTC. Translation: CASSLRQGKETQYF.

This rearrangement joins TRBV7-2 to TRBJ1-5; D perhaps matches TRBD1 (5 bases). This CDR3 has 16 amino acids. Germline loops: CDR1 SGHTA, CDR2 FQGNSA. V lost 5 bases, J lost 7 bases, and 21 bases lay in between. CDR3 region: CASSPSSGRQGQPQHF. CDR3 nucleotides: TGTGCCAGCAGCCCGAGTTCAGGACGTCAGGGCCAGCCCCAGCATTTT.